This T cell receptor (beta chain) is drawn from a study of blood T cell repertoires in COVID-19. Germline CDR1 and CDR2: SNHLY and FYNNEI. This CDR3 has 14 amino acids. The trim removed 8 bases at V and 0 bases at J, leaving 5 bases unmatched. The data were produced by immunoSEQ multiplex PCR, yet TCRdb's version contains in-frame clones alone and is incomplete. The table has approximately 160,000 clones, roughly 80% seen once. The genes are TRBV2 and TRBJ2-5, with TRBD1 matching 8 bases. The clonotype originates from a woman aged 45-60 years who had recovered from COVID-19. Sequenced: PBMCs or T cells enriched from blood (not recorded which). The CDR3 DNA reads TGTGCCAGCCGCTGGGACAGGAACCAAGAGACCCAGTACTTC. Amino acids: CASRWDRNQETQYF.